This TCR beta chain was captured by sequencing in a study of OX40 agonist ivuxolimab in advanced cancers. Study-level background: The dose of intravenous ivuxolimab that patients received every 2 weeks ranged from 0.01 to 10 mg/kg. Eligibility rules accepted prior anti-PD-1, anti-PD-L1 or anti-CTLA-4 therapy, and over 35% had some.

TCRdb's table, derived via immunoSEQ multiplex PCR, lists solely in-frame clones and lacks some. The sample includes roughly 70,000 clones, about four fifths of them seen just once. Points from the study as a whole: CD4+ and CD8+ blood T cells expanded clonally by week 6 at 0.1 to 3.0 mg/kg.

Trimming shortened V by 2 bases and J by 0 bases, and 11 bases separated the two germline ends. Germline assignment: CDR1 MNHNS and CDR2 SASEGT. The CDR3 has 16 residues. About this clone: What it recognizes is unknown.

Material: CD4+ or CD8+ T cells sorted from blood, obtained in a trial of the OX40 agonist ivuxolimab. The receptor's source is an adult with an advanced solid tumor such as melanoma, head and neck, liver or kidney cancer. The rearrangement uses TRBV6-1 and TRBJ2-4, with no clear D. CDR3 sequence: CASSESETRAKNIQYF. As DNA, the CDR3 is TGTGCCAGCAGTGAATCGGAGACTCGAGCCAAAAACATTCAGTACTTC.